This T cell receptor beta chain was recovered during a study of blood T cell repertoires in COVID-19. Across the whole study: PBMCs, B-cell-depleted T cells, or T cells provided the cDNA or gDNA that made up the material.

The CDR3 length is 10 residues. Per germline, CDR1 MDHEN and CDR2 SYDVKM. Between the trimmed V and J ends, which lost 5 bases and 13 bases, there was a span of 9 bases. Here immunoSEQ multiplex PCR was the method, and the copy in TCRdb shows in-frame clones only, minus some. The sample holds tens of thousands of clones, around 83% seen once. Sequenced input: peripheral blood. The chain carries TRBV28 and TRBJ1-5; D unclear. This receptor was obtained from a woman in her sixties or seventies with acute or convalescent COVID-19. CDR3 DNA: TGTGCCAGCAGTGCCTCGGGTCAGCATTTT. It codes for CASSASGQHF.